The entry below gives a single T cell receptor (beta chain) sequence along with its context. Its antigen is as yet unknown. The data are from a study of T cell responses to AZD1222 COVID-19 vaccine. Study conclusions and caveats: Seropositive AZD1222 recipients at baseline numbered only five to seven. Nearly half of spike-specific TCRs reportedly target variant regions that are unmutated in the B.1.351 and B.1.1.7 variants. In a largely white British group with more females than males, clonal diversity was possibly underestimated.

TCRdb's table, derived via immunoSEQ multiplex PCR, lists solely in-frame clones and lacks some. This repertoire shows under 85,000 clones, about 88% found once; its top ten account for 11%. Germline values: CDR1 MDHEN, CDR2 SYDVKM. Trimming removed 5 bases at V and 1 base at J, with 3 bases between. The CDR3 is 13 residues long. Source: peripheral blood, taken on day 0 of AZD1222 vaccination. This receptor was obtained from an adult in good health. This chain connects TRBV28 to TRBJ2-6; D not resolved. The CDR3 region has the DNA TGTGCCAGCAGTGATTCTGGGGCCAACGTCCTGACTTTC. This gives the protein CASSDSGANVLTF.